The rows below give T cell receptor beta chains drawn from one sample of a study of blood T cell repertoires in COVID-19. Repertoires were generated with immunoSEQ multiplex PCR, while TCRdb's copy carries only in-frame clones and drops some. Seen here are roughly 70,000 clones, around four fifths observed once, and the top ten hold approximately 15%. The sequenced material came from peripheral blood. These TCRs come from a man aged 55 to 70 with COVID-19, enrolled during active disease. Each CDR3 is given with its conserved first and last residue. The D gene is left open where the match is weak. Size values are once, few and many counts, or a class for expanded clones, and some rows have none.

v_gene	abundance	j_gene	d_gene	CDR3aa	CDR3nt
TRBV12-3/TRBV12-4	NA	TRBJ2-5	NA	CASTIETQYF	TGTGCCAGCACCATAGAGACCCAGTACTTC
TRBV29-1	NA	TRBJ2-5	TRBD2	CSVGLAGEYQETQYF	TGCAGCGTTGGGCTAGCGGGAGAGTACCAAGAGACCCAGTACTTC
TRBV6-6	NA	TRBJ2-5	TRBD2	CASTDLVGGGQETQYF	TGTGCCAGCACCGACCTGGTGGGGGGGGGCCAAGAGACCCAGTACTTC
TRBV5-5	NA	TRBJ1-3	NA	CASTSNRLNTIYF	TGTGCCAGCACCTCCAACAGGCTCAACACCATATATTTT
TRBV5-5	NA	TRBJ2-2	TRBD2	CASRVESGTNTGELFF	TGTGCCAGCAGAGTTGAAAGCGGGACGAACACCGGGGAGCTGTTTTTT
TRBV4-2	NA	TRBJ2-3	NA	CASSSGAVGKADTQYF	TGTGCCAGCAGCTCAGGGGCGGTTGGAAAGGCAGATACGCAGTATTTT
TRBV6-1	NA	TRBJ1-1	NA	CASSERTDNTEAFF	TGTGCCAGCAGTGAGCGGACAGACAACACTGAAGCTTTCTTT
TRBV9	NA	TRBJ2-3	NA	CASSGRLVSDTQYF	TGTGCCAGCAGCGGACGACTAGTTTCTGATACGCAGTATTTT
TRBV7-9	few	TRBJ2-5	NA	CAVAEETQYF	TGTGCCGTGGCGGAAGAGACCCAGTACTTC
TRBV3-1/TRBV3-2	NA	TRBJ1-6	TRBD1	CASSQNTGGLNSPLHF	TGTGCCAGCAGCCAAAATACAGGGGGCCTTAATTCACCCCTCCACTTT
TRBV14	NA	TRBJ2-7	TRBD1	CASSRDSGRQYF	TGTGCCAGCAGCCGGGACAGTGGGAGGCAGTACTTC
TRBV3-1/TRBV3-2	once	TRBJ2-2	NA	CASSLKTGSVTGELFF	TGTGCCAGCAGCCTGAAAACTGGGAGCGTCACCGGGGAGCTGTTTTTT
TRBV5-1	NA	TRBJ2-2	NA	CASSQDSTGELFF	TGCGCCAGCAGCCAGGACAGCACCGGGGAGCTGTTTTTT
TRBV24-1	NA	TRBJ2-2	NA	CATSDLGQGPTGELFF	TGTGCCACCAGTGATTTGGGGCAGGGGCCAACCGGGGAGCTGTTTTTT
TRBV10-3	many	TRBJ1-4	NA	CAISGQVGEKLFF	TGTGCCATCAGTGGACAGGTTGGTGAAAAACTGTTTTTT
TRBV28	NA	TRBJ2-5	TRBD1	CASGTGDVGTQYF	TGTGCCAGCGGGACAGGCGACGTCGGGACCCAGTACTTC
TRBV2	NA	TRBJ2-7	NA	CASTVGQGPYEQYF	TGTGCCAGCACCGTCGGCCAGGGCCCCTACGAGCAGTACTTC
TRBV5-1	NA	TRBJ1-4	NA	CASSLPGEEKLFF	TGCGCCAGCAGCTTGCCGGGAGAGGAAAAACTGTTTTTT
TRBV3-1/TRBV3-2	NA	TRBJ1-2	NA	CASSQGVGDGYTF	TGTGCCAGCAGCCAAGGGGTCGGGGATGGCTACACCTTC
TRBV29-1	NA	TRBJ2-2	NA	CSVQVPNTGELFF	TGCAGCGTTCAGGTACCGAACACCGGGGAGCTGTTTTTT
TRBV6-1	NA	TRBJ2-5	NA	CASSEVPGRTQETQYF	TGTGCCAGCAGTGAAGTTCCGGGCAGGACACAAGAGACCCAGTACTTC
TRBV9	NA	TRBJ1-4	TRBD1	CASSVGQGADEKLFF	TGTGCCAGCAGCGTAGGACAGGGGGCAGATGAAAAACTGTTTTTT
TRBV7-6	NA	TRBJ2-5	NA	CASSLAGTLKTQYF	TGTGCCAGCAGCTTAGCAGGGACACTAAAGACCCAGTACTTC
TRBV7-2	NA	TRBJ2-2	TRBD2	CASSLFLAGGPGELFF	TGTGCCAGCAGCTTGTTCCTAGCGGGAGGTCCTGGGGAGCTGTTTTTT
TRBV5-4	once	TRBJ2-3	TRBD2	CASSLKARASGSVDTQYF	TGTGCCAGCAGCTTGAAGGCCCGGGCTAGCGGGAGTGTAGATACGCAGTATTTT
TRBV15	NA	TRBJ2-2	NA	CATAKTTSVTGELFF	TGTGCCACCGCCAAAACAACGTCAGTCACCGGGGAGCTGTTTTTT
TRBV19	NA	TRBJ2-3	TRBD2	CASSIRRGGTDTQYF	TGTGCCAGTAGTATCCGGCGGGGGGGCACAGATACGCAGTATTTT
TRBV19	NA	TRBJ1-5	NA	CATSEQGGDQPQHF	TGTGCCACCTCGGAACAGGGTGGCGATCAGCCCCAGCATTTT
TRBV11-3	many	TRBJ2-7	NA	CASSLDQYEQYF	TGTGCCAGCAGCTTAGATCAGTATGAGCAGTACTTC
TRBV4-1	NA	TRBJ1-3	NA	CASSLDDRSYGNTIYF	TGCGCCAGCAGCCTTGATGACAGGTCTTACGGAAACACCATATATTTT
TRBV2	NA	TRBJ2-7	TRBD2	CASRGTSGTYEQYF	TGTGCCAGCAGGGGGACTAGCGGGACCTACGAGCAGTACTTC
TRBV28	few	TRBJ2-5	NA	CASSYAPDRSKTQYF	TGTGCCAGCAGTTACGCGCCGGACAGATCCAAGACCCAGTACTTC
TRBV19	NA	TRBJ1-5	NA	CASSMGRGGNQPQHF	TGTGCCAGTAGTATGGGAAGGGGGGGGAATCAGCCCCAGCATTTT
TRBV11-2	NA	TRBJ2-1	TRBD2	CASSLAAGATFF	TGTGCCAGCAGCTTAGCAGCGGGGGCCACGTTCTTC
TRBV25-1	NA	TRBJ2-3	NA	CASSGLTDTQYF	TGTGCCAGCAGTGGACTCACAGATACGCAGTATTTT
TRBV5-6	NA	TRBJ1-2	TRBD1	CASSYRGADYGYTF	TGTGCCAGCAGCTACAGGGGGGCGGACTATGGCTACACCTTC
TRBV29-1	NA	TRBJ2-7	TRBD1	CSVAMDRGSEQYF	TGCAGCGTTGCAATGGACAGGGGAAGCGAGCAGTACTTC
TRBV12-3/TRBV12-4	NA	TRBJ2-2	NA	CASTRGGTGELFF	TGTGCCAGCACGAGGGGGGGCACCGGGGAGCTGTTTTTT
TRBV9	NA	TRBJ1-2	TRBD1	CASSARTGGYGYTF	TGTGCCAGCAGCGCCCGGACAGGGGGCTATGGCTACACCTTC
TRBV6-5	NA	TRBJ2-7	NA	CASRQGISYEQYF	TGTGCCAGCAGACAGGGCATCTCCTACGAGCAGTACTTC
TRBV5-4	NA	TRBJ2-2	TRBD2	CASSYKTSGAPTGELFF	TGTGCCAGCAGCTATAAAACTAGCGGGGCTCCCACCGGGGAGCTGTTTTTT
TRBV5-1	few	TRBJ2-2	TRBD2	CASSALAGNTGELFF	TGCGCCAGCAGCGCCCTAGCGGGGAACACCGGGGAGCTGTTTTTT